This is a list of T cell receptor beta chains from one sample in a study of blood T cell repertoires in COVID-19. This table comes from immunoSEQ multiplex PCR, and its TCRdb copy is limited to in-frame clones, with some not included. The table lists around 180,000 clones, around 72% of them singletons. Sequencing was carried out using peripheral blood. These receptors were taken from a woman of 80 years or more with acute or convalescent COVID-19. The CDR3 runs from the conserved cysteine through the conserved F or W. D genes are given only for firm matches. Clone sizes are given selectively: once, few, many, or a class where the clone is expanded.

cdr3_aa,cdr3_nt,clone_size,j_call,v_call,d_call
CASRRGQGGDYEQYF,TGTGCCAGTAGAAGAGGACAGGGGGGGGACTACGAGCAGTACTTC,NA,TRBJ2-7,TRBV19,TRBD1
CASSPGTGGNQPQHF,TGTGCCAGCAGCCCAGGGACAGGGGGCAATCAGCCCCAGCATTTT,NA,TRBJ1-5,TRBV9,TRBD1
CASTYSGTNTGELFF,TGTGCCAGCACCTATAGCGGGACGAACACCGGGGAGCTGTTTTTT,few,TRBJ2-2,TRBV3-1/TRBV3-2,TRBD2
CAWTQGEWQPQHF,TGTGCCTGGACTCAGGGGGAATGGCAGCCCCAGCATTTT,NA,TRBJ1-5,TRBV30,TRBD1
CASRAGGEAGTEAFF,TGTGCCTCTAGGGCAGGGGGCGAGGCGGGCACTGAAGCTTTCTTT,NA,TRBJ1-1,TRBV6-5,TRBD1
CASSNLFDRAYSRYGYTF,TGTGCCAGTAGTAACCTTTTCGACAGGGCCTACTCCCGCTATGGCTACACCTTC,NA,TRBJ1-2,TRBV19,TRBD1
CASSMGTGRSNQPQHF,TGTGCCAGTAGTATGGGGACAGGGCGAAGCAATCAGCCCCAGCATTTT,NA,TRBJ1-5,TRBV19,TRBD1
CASSRDSSNTGELFF,TGTGCCAGCAGCCGGGACAGCAGCAACACCGGGGAGCTGTTTTTT,once,TRBJ2-2,TRBV2,TRBD1
CASSPEGASNEQFF,TGTGCCAGCAGCCCAGAGGGGGCGAGCAATGAGCAGTTCTTC,NA,TRBJ2-1,TRBV13,TRBD1
CASSPLLNTEAFF,TGTGCCAGCAGTCCACTATTGAACACTGAAGCTTTCTTT,few,TRBJ1-1,TRBV27,NA
CASSQDRGRVGSGELFF,TGTGCCAGCAGCCAAGATCGGGGGAGGGTCGGCAGCGGGGAGCTGTTTTTT,few,TRBJ2-2,TRBV3-1/TRBV3-2,TRBD2
CASLKGQGTKNIQYF,TGTGCCAGCTTAAAAGGGCAGGGTACCAAAAACATTCAGTACTTC,NA,TRBJ2-4,TRBV11-2,NA
CASSYSTETHQPQHF,TGTGCCAGCAGTTACTCGACAGAAACCCATCAGCCCCAGCATTTT,once,TRBJ1-5,TRBV6-5,NA
CASSQSPGNEKLFF,TGTGCCAGCAGCCAATCCCCAGGAAATGAAAAACTGTTTTTT,NA,TRBJ1-4,TRBV3-1/TRBV3-2,NA
CASSLTFLAGAETQYF,TGCGCCAGCAGCTTGACGTTCCTAGCGGGAGCTGAGACCCAGTACTTC,few,TRBJ2-5,TRBV5-1,TRBD2
CASSLYQGLSDTQYF,TGTGCCAGCAGTTTATACCAGGGGTTATCAGATACGCAGTATTTT,NA,TRBJ2-3,TRBV28,NA
CASSNPGRQETQYF,TGCGCCAGCAGTAACCCTGGCAGGCAAGAGACCCAGTACTTC,NA,TRBJ2-5,TRBV10-1,NA
CASSISVSQPQHF,TGTGCCAGTAGTATAAGTGTCAGTCAGCCCCAGCATTTT,NA,TRBJ1-5,TRBV19,NA
CASSDRSSGSPDTQYF,TGTGCCAGCAGTGACCGGTCGAGCGGGAGTCCAGATACGCAGTATTTT,NA,TRBJ2-3,TRBV6-2/TRBV6-3,TRBD2
CASSLRTGDPSPLHF,TGTGCCAGTAGTCTGCGGACAGGGGATCCGTCACCCCTCCACTTT,few,TRBJ1-6,TRBV19,TRBD1
CASSYQTGGNYGYTF,TGTGCCAGCAGTTACCAGACAGGGGGGAACTATGGCTACACCTTC,NA,TRBJ1-2,TRBV6-5,TRBD1
CSVRTSGTDNTGELFF,TGCAGCGTACGGACTAGCGGGACGGATAACACCGGGGAGCTGTTTTTT,NA,TRBJ2-2,TRBV29-1,TRBD2